This T cell receptor beta chain emerged from a study of T cells in Graves' hyperthyroidism and ophthalmopathy. Study-level information: Peripheral blood collection took place at initial diagnosis, before any treatment.

RNA transcripts yielded amplified TCR beta CDR3 regions. TCR CDR3 regions were first amplified by RT-PCR with HTBI primers. MiXCR, run by TCRdb on the multiplex PCR reads, gives a single entry per CDR3 protein. This sample has approximately 600,000 distinct CDR3 sequences; roughly 17% occur once, and the top ten carry over 3.5%. Trimming cost V 3 bases and J 3 bases, with 9 bases left between them. The CDR3 runs 14 residues. Per germline, CDR1 MDHEN and CDR2 SYDVKM. Pregnant or lactating patients were excluded, as were those with uncontrolled infection or other autoimmune disease. Sequencing was done on a sample of blood. The origin of this receptor is a woman younger than 45 with Graves' hyperthyroidism. The chain joins TRBV28 to TRBJ1-5; D unresolved. The CDR3 loop reads CASSFLGDNQPQHF. Written as DNA, the CDR3 is TGTGCCAGCAGTTTTTTGGGTGACAATCAGCCCCAGCATTTT.